A single sample is the source of the 31 T cell receptor beta chains below, sequenced in a study of shared clonotypes between healthy human individuals. Repertoires were generated with immunoSEQ multiplex PCR, while TCRdb's copy carries only in-frame clones and drops some. The data contain roughly 1,500,000 clones, 98% to 99% of them singletons. The sequencing sample was made of naive CD4+ T cells sorted from blood. Sample subset: CD45RA+ positively selected. These receptor sequences come from a man between 25 and 39 years old in good health.

The V and J genes are TRBV7-9 and TRBJ2-7, with D perhaps given as TRBD1 or TRBD2 (6 bases each). In germline, CDR1 is SEHNR, CDR2 FQNEAQ (reference sequence). The CDR3 totals 17 residues. V lost 3 bases and J 0 bases, leaving 18 bases between the germline ends. This CDR3 reads CASSLTGADFSSYEQYF. CDR3 in DNA: TGTGCCAGCAGCTTGACGGGGGCCGATTTTAGCTCCTACGAGCAGTACTTC.

The rearrangement joins TRBV11-2 to TRBJ1-3; no clear D gene. This CDR3 has 14 amino acids. The germline CDR1 and CDR2 sequences are SGHAT and FQNNGV. The V end was cut by 7 bases, the J end by 1 base, with 11 bases between. CDR3 bases: TGTGCCAGCATGAGAAGGGAGTCTGGAAACACCATATATTTT. Its translation: CASMRRESGNTIYF.

This chain uses TRBV10-3 with TRBJ2-1; 11 bases match TRBD2. V gave up 4 bases and J gave up 6 bases; unmatched junction bases: 5. CDR3 size: 15 residues. Germline V gene sequence: CDR1 ENHRY, CDR2 SYGVKD. CDR3 region: CAISGTSGSLNEQFF. As DNA, the CDR3 is TGTGCCATCAGTGGGACTAGCGGGTCACTCAATGAGCAGTTCTTC.

This chain connects TRBV6-5 to TRBJ2-6; either TRBD1 or TRBD2 may fit D (5 bases each). Germline V CDR1 and CDR2: MNHEY, SVGAGI. The length of the CDR3 is 16 residues. V shed 0 bases and J shed 9 bases, with 15 bases lying between them. The CDR3 reads CASSYSPGHGLNVLTF. CDR3 in DNA: TGTGCCAGCAGTTACTCTCCGGGGCACGGCCTCAACGTCCTGACTTTC.

The chain is built from TRBV7-6 and TRBJ2-3; D is unresolved. The CDR3 contains 14 residues. V was cut by 5 bases and J by 1 base, with 10 bases left in between. Germline-derived CDR1 and CDR2 are SGHVS and FNYEAQ. CDR3 amino acids: CASSERRGTDTQYF. For the CDR3, the DNA is TGTGCCAGCAGCGAAAGAAGGGGCACAGATACGCAGTATTTT. Variable domain in full (rest from reference TRBV7-6 and TRBJ2-3): GAGVSQSPRYKVTKRGQDVALRCDPISGHVSLYWYRQALGQGPEFLTYFNYEAQQDKSGLPNDRFSAERPEGSISTLTIQRTEQRDSAMYRCASSERRGTDTQYFGPGTRLTVL.

The rearrangement links TRBV5-4 to TRBJ1-1; no clear D gene. CDR1 is SGHNT, CDR2 YYREEE, per germline (reference sequence). Trimming cost V 0 bases and J 1 base, with 7 bases left between them. This CDR3 is built from 14 residues. The CDR3 DNA sequence: TGTGCCAGCAGCTTGGGAGGCAGGAACACTGAAGCTTTCTTT. Translating gives CASSLGGRNTEAFF.

J is TRBJ2-7 and V is TRBV30, with TRBD1 matching 8 bases. Trimming at V came to 4 bases and at J to 2 bases, leaving 4 bases not matched to a gene. Germline V gives CDR1 GTSNPN, CDR2 SVGIG (reference sequence). This CDR3 has 13 residues. CDR3 residues: CAWTGTGPYEQYF. CDR3 DNA sequence: TGTGCCTGGACCGGGACAGGTCCCTACGAGCAGTACTTC.

The chain combines TRBV7-2 with TRBJ1-1; no firm D call. CDR3 length: 15 residues. Per the germline V gene, CDR1 is SGHTA and CDR2 is FQGNSA. V lost 1 base to trimming and J lost 1 base, with 10 bases between them. CDR3 in amino acids: CASSLVRVPNTEAFF. Here the CDR3 DNA reads TGTGCCAGCAGCTTAGTCCGGGTGCCGAACACTGAAGCTTTCTTT.

CDR3 amino acids: CASSGGVVETQYF. CDR3 nucleotide sequence: TGTGCCAGCAGTGGAGGGGTGGTGGAGACCCAGTACTTC. V gene TRBV25-1 combines with J gene TRBJ2-5; possibly TRBD1 or TRBD2 for D (5 bases each). The germline CDR1 and CDR2 sequences are MGHDK and SYGVNS. Trimming cost V 4 bases and J 5 bases, with 11 bases left between them. The CDR3 is made up of 13 amino acids.

The V and J genes are TRBV28 and TRBJ1-2; 9 bases are shared with TRBD1. Germline CDR1 MDHEN, CDR2 SYDVKM. V lost 5 bases to trimming and J lost 6 bases; unmatched junction nucleotides: 4. CDR3 size: 13 residues. The CDR3 loop reads CASSRTGEDGYTF. CDR3 DNA: TGTGCCAGCAGTCGGACAGGGGAGGATGGCTACACCTTC.

As for this clone: The identical CDR3 is also encoded by other nucleotide sequences in the sample. This rearrangement joins TRBV6-5 to TRBJ1-4; D unresolved. The ends were cut back, 5 bases at V and 7 bases at J, with 8 bases in the middle. Germline V gene data show CDR1 as MNHEY and CDR2 as SVGAGI. This CDR3 region has 12 residues. CDR3 nucleotide sequence: TGTGCCAGCAGTCCCCTGGGTGAAAAACTGTTTTTT. Amino acid sequence: CASSPLGEKLFF.

The chain has TRBV2 and TRBJ2-7, with TRBD1 matching over 11 bases. CDR3 length: 15 residues. The germline gives CDR1 SNHLY, CDR2 FYNNEI. V was pared by 5 bases and J by 3 bases, with 6 bases of the junction left unmatched. CDR3 region: CASSRGQGARYEQYF. The DNA for the CDR3 is TGTGCCAGCAGTCGTGGACAGGGGGCTCGCTACGAGCAGTACTTC.

This chain connects TRBV5-1 to TRBJ1-2; tentatively, D is TRBD1 (5 bases). CDR3 length: 15 amino acids. CDR1 and CDR2 from the germline V gene are SGHRS and YFSETQ. V gave up 0 bases and J gave up 2 bases, with 11 bases separating them. CDR3 sequence reads: CASSLGQGYNYGYTF. CDR3 in DNA: TGCGCCAGCAGCTTGGGGCAGGGTTACAACTATGGCTACACCTTC.

The chain carries TRBV6-5 and TRBJ2-7; 8 bases match TRBD1. CDR1 is MNHEY, CDR2 SVGAGI, per germline. After removal of 4 bases from V and 0 bases from J, the junction contained 2 bases not matched to a gene. This CDR3 comprises 14 residues. The CDR3 reads CASSLTGGSYEQYF. For the CDR3, the DNA is TGTGCCAGCAGTTTAACAGGGGGCTCCTACGAGCAGTACTTC.

Remarks on this clone: Other DNA sequences of this sample code for an identical CDR3. The rearrangement links TRBV11-3 to TRBJ2-7; 7 bases match TRBD1. Germline assignment: CDR1 SGHNT and CDR2 YENEEA. The CDR3 totals 13 residues. After removal of 6 bases from V and 5 bases from J, the junction contained 7 bases not matched to a gene. The CDR3 sequence: CASSLRGGNEQYF. CDR3 bases: TGTGCCAGCAGTCTCAGAGGGGGCAACGAGCAGTACTTC.

The V gene is TRBV6-6, the J gene TRBJ2-5; perhaps TRBD2 as D (5 bases). Looked up from germline, CDR1 is MNHNY and CDR2 is SVGAGI (reference sequence). The V end lost 7 bases, the J end lost 3 bases, and 12 bases lay between the germline ends. The CDR3 consists of 13 residues. The DNA for the CDR3 is TGTGCCAGCACCTCGGAGGAAAAAGAGACCCAGTACTTC. Translating gives CASTSEEKETQYF.

In its sample, this clone was seen once. The V call is TRBV18, the J call TRBJ2-2; TRBD1 is a possible D gene (6 bases). The CDR3 has 15 amino acids. Between the trimmed V and J ends, which lost 9 bases and 9 bases, there was a span of 23 bases. CDR1 and CDR2 (germline): KGHSH, LQKENI. CDR3 in DNA: TGTGCCAGTTCTACCACCGCAGGGGAAATGAGGGAGCTGTTTTTT. This gives the protein CASSTTAGEMRELFF.

The chain uses TRBV6-1 and TRBJ2-7; TRBD1 matches at 7 bases. CDR1 is MNHNS and CDR2 is SASEGT in the germline V gene. The CDR3 spans 15 residues. After removal of 2 bases from V and 4 bases from J, the junction contained 8 bases not matched to a gene. The CDR3 is CASSETGVLAYEQYF. CDR3 sequence (DNA): TGTGCCAGCAGTGAAACAGGGGTATTAGCGTACGAGCAGTACTTC.

The chain couples TRBV19 to TRBJ1-5; the match to TRBD1 covers 9 bases. This CDR3 comprises 15 residues. V lost 6 bases and J lost 3; bases outside the gene matches: 6. Germline assignment: CDR1 LNHDA and CDR2 SQIVND (reference sequence). DNA for the CDR3: TGTGCCAGTAGACGTACAGGGGGCCTCAATCAGCCCCAGCATTTT. Translation gives CASRRTGGLNQPQHF. The whole variable domain, remainder taken from reference TRBV19 and TRBJ1-5, is DGGITQSPKYLFRKEGQNVTLSCEQNLNHDAMYWYRQDPGQGLRLIYYSQIVNDFQKGDIAEGYSVSREKKESFPLTVTSAQKNPTAFYLCASRRTGGLNQPQHFGDGTRLSIL.

V gene TRBV7-8 combines with J gene TRBJ2-1; D is perhaps TRBD2 (6 bases). In germline, CDR1 is SGHVS, CDR2 FQNEAQ. Trimming removed 1 base at V and 5 bases at J, with 12 bases between. The CDR3 extends over 15 amino acids. The CDR3 here is CASSLELAPNNEQFF. The CDR3 coding sequence is TGTGCCAGCAGCTTAGAACTAGCCCCCAACAATGAGCAGTTCTTC. The full variable domain, with the rest looked up from reference TRBV7-8 and TRBJ2-1, is GAGVSQSPRYKVAKRGQDVALRCDPISGHVSLFWYQQALGQGPEFLTYFQNEAQLDKSGLPSDRFFAERPEGSVSTLKIQRTQQEDSAVYLCASSLELAPNNEQFFGPGTRLTVL.

V is TRBV5-5 and J is TRBJ1-1; the D gene is possibly TRBD1 (5 bases). Looked up from germline, CDR1 is SGHKS and CDR2 is YYEKEE (reference sequence). This CDR3 contains 14 residues. V shed 4 bases and J shed 0 bases, with 10 bases lying between them. The CDR3 here is CASSLDSLNTEAFF. Written as DNA, the CDR3 is TGTGCCAGCAGCCTTGACAGCTTGAACACTGAAGCTTTCTTT.

J is TRBJ2-3 and V is TRBV7-2; 10 nucleotides match TRBD2. J was trimmed by 0 bases and V by 5 bases; bases with no gene match: 11. Germline lookup yields CDR1 SGHTA and CDR2 FQGNSA. This CDR3 region has 18 residues. The CDR3 sequence is CASSKALAGVPSTDTQYF. The CDR3 DNA reads TGTGCCAGCAGCAAGGCCCTAGCGGGAGTGCCTAGCACAGATACGCAGTATTTT.

The chain joins TRBV4-1 to TRBJ1-5; D gene ambiguous. CDR1 and CDR2 (germline): MGHRA, YSYEKL. Trimming removed 1 base from V and 7 bases from J, with 8 bases in between. CDR3 length: 13 amino acids. CDR3 region: CASSQGRAQPQHF. CDR3 sequence (DNA): TGCGCCAGCAGCCAAGGACGGGCCCAGCCCCAGCATTTT.

The chain employs TRBV2 and TRBJ2-2; 7 bases align to TRBD1. V lost 7 bases to trimming and J lost 6 bases; unmatched junction nucleotides: 5. Looked up from germline, CDR1 is SNHLY and CDR2 is FYNNEI. The CDR3 is 13 residues long. CDR3 region: CASTTDRAGELFF. The CDR3 DNA is TGTGCCAGCACCACCGACAGGGCCGGGGAGCTGTTTTTT.

CDR3 residues: CASSGATIYF. CDR3 DNA sequence: TGTGCCAGCTCAGGGGCCACCATATATTTT. The rearrangement joins TRBV18 to TRBJ1-3, with D possibly TRBD1 on 5 matching bases. With 5 bases removed from V and 9 bases from J, the gap between germline ends came to 5 bases. Per germline, CDR1 KGHSH and CDR2 LQKENI. CDR3 length: 10 amino acids.

The chain has TRBV7-8 and TRBJ2-3, with D tentatively TRBD2 (7 bases). Trimming took off 3 bases at V and 1 base at J, with 11 bases between the two ends. There are 15 residues in the CDR3. The germline gives CDR1 SGHVS, CDR2 FQNEAQ. CDR3 in amino acids: CASSFGGQGTDTQYF. CDR3 DNA: TGTGCCAGCAGCTTCGGGGGGCAGGGCACAGATACGCAGTATTTT.

The rearrangement uses TRBV7-9 and TRBJ1-2; D is unresolved. This CDR3 contains 12 residues. V was clipped by 2 bases and J by 3 bases, with 4 bases between them. Per the germline V gene, CDR1 is SEHNR and CDR2 is FQNEAQ (reference sequence). The CDR3 DNA follows: TGTGCCAGCAGCTTAAGTTACTATGGCTACACCTTC. The encoded protein is CASSLSYYGYTF.

The genes are TRBV5-1 and TRBJ1-5, with 7 bases aligning to TRBD1. The CDR3 has 13 amino acids. V lost 4 bases, J lost 7 bases, and 5 bases stayed unmatched. Germline values: CDR1 SGHRS, CDR2 YFSETQ. CDR3 residues: CASSGAGGQPQHF. CDR3 DNA sequence: TGCGCCAGCAGCGGGGCAGGGGGGCAGCCCCAGCATTTT.

The V gene is TRBV6-6, the J gene TRBJ2-2; D perhaps matches TRBD2 (6 bases). CDR1 and CDR2 from the germline V gene are MNHNY and SVGAGI (reference sequence). Between the trimmed V and J ends, which lost 5 bases and 4 bases, there was a span of 17 bases. This CDR3 has 16 amino acids. CDR3 residues: CASSASAGSGTGELFF. The CDR3 nucleotides are TGTGCCAGCAGTGCTTCCGCGGGGTCGGGCACCGGGGAGCTGTTTTTT.

In this sample, this clone turned up once. The chain combines TRBV5-1 with TRBJ2-3, with D perhaps matching TRBD1 (5 bases). V gave up 1 base and J gave up 1 base, with 10 bases separating them. CDR1 and CDR2 (germline): SGHRS, YFSETQ. The CDR3 consists of 15 residues. Here the CDR3 DNA reads TGCGCCAGCAGCTTGCAGCAGGGTCGCACAGATACGCAGTATTTT. Amino acid sequence: CASSLQQGRTDTQYF.

J is TRBJ1-3 and V is TRBV4-1; no firm D call. Trimming left V 0 bases short and J 0 bases short, with 6 bases between. Germline V CDR1 and CDR2: MGHRA, YSYEKL. This CDR3 is built from 15 residues. This CDR3 is CASSQDGPSGNTIYF. CDR3 nucleotide sequence: TGCGCCAGCAGCCAAGACGGGCCCTCTGGAAACACCATATATTTT.